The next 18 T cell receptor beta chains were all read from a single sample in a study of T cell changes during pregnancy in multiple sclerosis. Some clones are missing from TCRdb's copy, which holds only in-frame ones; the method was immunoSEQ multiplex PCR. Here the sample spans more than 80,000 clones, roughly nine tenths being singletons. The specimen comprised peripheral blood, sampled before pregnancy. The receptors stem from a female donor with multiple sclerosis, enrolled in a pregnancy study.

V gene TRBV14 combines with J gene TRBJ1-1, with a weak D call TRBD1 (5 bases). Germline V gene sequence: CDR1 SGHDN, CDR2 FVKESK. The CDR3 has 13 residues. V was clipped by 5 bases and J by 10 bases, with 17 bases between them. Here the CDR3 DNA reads TGTGCCAGCAGCACCTCCGGGACTGGTGTAGCTTTCTTT. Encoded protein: CASSTSGTGVAFF.

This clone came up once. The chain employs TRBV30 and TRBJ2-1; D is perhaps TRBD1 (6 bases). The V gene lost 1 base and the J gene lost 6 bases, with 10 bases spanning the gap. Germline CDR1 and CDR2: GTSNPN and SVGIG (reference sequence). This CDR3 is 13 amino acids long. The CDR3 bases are TGTGCCTGGAGTGCTACCAGGGGCAATGAGCAGTTCTTC. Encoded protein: CAWSATRGNEQFF.

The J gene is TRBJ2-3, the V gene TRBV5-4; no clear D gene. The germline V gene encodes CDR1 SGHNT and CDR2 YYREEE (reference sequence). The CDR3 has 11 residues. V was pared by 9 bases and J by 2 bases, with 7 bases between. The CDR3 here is CATKYTDTQYF. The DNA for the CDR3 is TGTGCCACTAAGTACACAGATACGCAGTATTTT.

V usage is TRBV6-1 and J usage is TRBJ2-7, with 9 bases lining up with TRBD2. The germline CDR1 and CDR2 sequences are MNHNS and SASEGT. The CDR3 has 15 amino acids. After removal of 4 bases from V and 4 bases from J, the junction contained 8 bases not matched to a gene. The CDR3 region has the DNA TGTGCCAGCAGTGGGGGACTAGCAGGATCTTACGAGCAGTACTTC. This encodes CASSGGLAGSYEQYF.

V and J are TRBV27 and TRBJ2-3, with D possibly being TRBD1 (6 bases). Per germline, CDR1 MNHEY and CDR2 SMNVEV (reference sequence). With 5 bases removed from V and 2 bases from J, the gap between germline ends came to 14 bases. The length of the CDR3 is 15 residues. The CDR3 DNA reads TGTGCCAGCAGTCGAAGGACAGTAAACACAGATACGCAGTATTTT. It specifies CASSRRTVNTDTQYF.

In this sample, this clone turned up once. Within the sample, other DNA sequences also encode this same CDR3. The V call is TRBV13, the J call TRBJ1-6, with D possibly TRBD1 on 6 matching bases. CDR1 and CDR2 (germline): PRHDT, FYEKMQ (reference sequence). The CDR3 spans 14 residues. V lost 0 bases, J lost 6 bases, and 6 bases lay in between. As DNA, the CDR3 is TGTGCCAGCAGCTTAGGACAGGGTAATTCACCCCTCCACTTT. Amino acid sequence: CASSLGQGNSPLHF.

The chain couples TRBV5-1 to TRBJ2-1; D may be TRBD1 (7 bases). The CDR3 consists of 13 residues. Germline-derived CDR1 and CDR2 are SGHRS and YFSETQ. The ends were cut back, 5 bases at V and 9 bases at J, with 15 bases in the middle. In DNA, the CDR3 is TGCGCCAGCAGTAAGGGGGCCGGGGGTGAGCAGTTCTTC. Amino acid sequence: CASSKGAGGEQFF. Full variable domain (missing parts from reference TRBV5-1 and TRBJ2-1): KAGVTQTPRYLIKTRGQQVTLSCSPISGHRSVSWYQQTPGQGLQFLFEYFSETQRNKGNFPGRFSGRQFSNSRSEMNVSTLELGDSALYLCASSKGAGGEQFFGPGTRLTVL.

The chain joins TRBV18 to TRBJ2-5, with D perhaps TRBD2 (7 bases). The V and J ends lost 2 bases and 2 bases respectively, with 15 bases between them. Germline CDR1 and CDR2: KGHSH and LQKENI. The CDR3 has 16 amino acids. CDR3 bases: TGTGCCAGCTCACCAGGAGGGGGGGTGTTACAAGAGACCCAGTACTTC. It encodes CASSPGGGVLQETQYF.

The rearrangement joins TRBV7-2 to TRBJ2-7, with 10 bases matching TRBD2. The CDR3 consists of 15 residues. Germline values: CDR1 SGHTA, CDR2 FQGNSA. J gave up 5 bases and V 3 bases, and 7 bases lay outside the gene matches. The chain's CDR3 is CASSFPRAGGNEQYF. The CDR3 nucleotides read TGTGCCAGCAGCTTTCCTCGAGCGGGAGGGAACGAGCAGTACTTC.

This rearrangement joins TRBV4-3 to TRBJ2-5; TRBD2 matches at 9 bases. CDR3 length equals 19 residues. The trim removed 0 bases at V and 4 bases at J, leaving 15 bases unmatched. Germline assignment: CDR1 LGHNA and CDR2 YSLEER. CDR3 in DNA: TGCGCCAGCAGCCAAGATCTGGGTAGCGGGGGCCCCTTATCAGAGACCCAGTACTTC. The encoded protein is CASSQDLGSGGPLSETQYF.

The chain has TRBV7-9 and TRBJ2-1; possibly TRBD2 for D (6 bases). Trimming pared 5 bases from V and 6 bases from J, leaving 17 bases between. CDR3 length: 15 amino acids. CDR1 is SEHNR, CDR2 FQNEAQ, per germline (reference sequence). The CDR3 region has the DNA TGTGCCAGCAGCCTTACGGAGTTCGGGGGCAATGAGCAGTTCTTC. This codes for CASSLTEFGGNEQFF.

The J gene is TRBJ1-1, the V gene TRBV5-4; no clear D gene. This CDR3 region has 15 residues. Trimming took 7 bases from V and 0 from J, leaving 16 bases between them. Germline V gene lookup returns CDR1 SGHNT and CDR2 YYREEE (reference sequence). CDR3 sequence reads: CASRSGRPMNTEAFF. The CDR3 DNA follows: TGTGCCAGCCGGAGCGGCCGACCTATGAACACTGAAGCTTTCTTT.

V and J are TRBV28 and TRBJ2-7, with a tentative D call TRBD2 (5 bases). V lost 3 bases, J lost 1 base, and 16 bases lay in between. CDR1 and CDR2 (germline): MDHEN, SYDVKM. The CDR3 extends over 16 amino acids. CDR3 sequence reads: CASSFGVSEASYEQYF. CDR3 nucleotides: TGTGCCAGCAGTTTCGGAGTTAGCGAGGCTTCCTACGAGCAGTACTTC.

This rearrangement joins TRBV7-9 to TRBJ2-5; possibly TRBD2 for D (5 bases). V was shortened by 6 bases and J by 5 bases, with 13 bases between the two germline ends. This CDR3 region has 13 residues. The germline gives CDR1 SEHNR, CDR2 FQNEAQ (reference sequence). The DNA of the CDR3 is TGTGCCAGCAGAGTCGAGGGTATGGAGACCCAGTACTTC. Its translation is CASRVEGMETQYF.

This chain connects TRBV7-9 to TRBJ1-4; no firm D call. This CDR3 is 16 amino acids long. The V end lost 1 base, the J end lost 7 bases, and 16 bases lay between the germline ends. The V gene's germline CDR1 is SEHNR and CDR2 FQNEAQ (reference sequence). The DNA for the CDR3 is TGTGCCAGCAGCTTAGGAAACCGGGAGGGAAGTGAAAAACTGTTTTTT. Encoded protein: CASSLGNREGSEKLFF. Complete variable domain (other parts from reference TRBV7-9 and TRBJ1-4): DTGVSQNPRHKITKRGQNVTFRCDPISEHNRLYWYRQTLGQGPEFLTYFQNEAQLEKSRLLSDRFSAERPKGSFSTLEIQRTEQGDSAMYLCASSLGNREGSEKLFFGSGTQLSVL.

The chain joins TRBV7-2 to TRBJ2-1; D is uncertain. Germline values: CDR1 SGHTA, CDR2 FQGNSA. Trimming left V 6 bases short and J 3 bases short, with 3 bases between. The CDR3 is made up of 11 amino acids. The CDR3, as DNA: TGTGCCAGCAGACTCTACAATGAGCAGTTCTTC. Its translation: CASRLYNEQFF. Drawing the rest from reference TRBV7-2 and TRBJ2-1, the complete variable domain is GAGVSQSPSNKVTEKGKDVELRCDPISGHTALYWYRQSLGQGLEFLIYFQGNSAPDKSGLPSDRFSAERTGGSVSTLTIQRTQQEDSAVYLCASRLYNEQFFGPGTRLTVL.

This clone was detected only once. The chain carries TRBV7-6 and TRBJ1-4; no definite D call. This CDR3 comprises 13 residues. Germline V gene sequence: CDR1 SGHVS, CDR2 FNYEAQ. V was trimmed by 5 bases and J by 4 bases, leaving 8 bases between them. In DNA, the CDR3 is TGTGCCAGCAGCACTAATATTAATGAAAAACTGTTTTTT. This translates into CASSTNINEKLFF. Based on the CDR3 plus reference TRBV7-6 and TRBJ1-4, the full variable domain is GAGVSQSPRYKVTKRGQDVALRCDPISGHVSLYWYRQALGQGPEFLTYFNYEAQQDKSGLPNDRFSAERPEGSISTLTIQRTEQRDSAMYRCASSTNINEKLFFGSGTQLSVL.

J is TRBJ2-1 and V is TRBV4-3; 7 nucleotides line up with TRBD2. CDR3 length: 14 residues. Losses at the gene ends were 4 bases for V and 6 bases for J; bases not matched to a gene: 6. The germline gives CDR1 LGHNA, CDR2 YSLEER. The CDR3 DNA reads TGCGCCAGCAGCCCGACTAGCACGAGCAATGAGCAGTTCTTC. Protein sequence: CASSPTSTSNEQFF.